The 10 T cell receptor beta chains below come from one sample, sequenced in a study of CD8 T cells in ankylosing spondylitis. Their target antigens are unknown. TCRdb fed the 5' RACE reads into MiXCR, producing one record per CDR3 protein. The sample contains around 890,000 distinct CDR3 sequences, around 11% of which appear only once. Overall study findings and caveats: Ankylosing spondylitis blood appeared to be characterized by a TCR beta motif of under ten highly homologous variants.

Sequenced input: blood, either unsorted or a sorted T cell fraction (not recorded which). These receptors were obtained from a male donor with ankylosing spondylitis.

The chain recombines TRBV20-1 with TRBJ2-5; D gene unclear. The CDR3 covers 11 residues. Trimming removed 6 bases from V and 2 bases from J, with 7 bases in between. Germline V gives CDR1 DFQATT, CDR2 SNEGSKA (reference sequence). The chain's CDR3 is CSANVQETQYF. The CDR3 nucleotides are TGCAGTGCCAACGTACAAGAGACCCAGTACTTC.

In this sample, this clonotype turned up a few times. The chain carries TRBV4-3 and TRBJ1-3; D is unclear. Germline V gene lookup returns CDR1 LGHNA and CDR2 YSLEER. This CDR3 spans 14 amino acids. Trimming removed 4 bases from V and 3 bases from J, with 10 bases in between. The chain's CDR3 is CASSRRALGNTIYF. The CDR3 coding sequence is TGCGCCAGCAGCCGACGGGCTCTTGGAAACACCATATATTTT.

The chain links TRBV6-1 to TRBJ2-1, with D maybe TRBD1 (5 bases). This CDR3 is 14 amino acids long. V lost 6 bases, J lost 3 bases, and 12 bases lay in between. Germline CDR1 reads MNHNS; CDR2 reads SASEGT. The CDR3 DNA reads as TGTGCCAGCAGGAGGACCGACAGCTACAATGAGCAGTTCTTC. It encodes CASRRTDSYNEQFF.

Many counts were recorded for this clonotype. The rearrangement joins TRBV7-9 to TRBJ2-5; D gene unclear. V lost 5 bases and J 0 bases, leaving 19 bases between the germline ends. This CDR3 region has 17 residues. Looked up from germline, CDR1 is SEHNR and CDR2 is FQNEAQ (reference sequence). CDR3 amino acids: CASSPQTGRMNQETQYF. The CDR3 nucleotides read TGTGCCAGCAGCCCGCAAACCGGACGGATGAACCAAGAGACCCAGTACTTC. The full variable domain, in which reference TRBV7-9 and TRBJ2-5 provide the parts outside the CDR3, is DTGVSQNPRHKITKRGQNVTFRCDPISEHNRLYWYRQTLGQGPEFLTYFQNEAQLEKSRLLSDRFSAERPKGSFSTLEIQRTEQGDSAMYLCASSPQTGRMNQETQYFGPGTRLLVL.

This clonotype was counted only a few times. The chain couples TRBV12-3 or TRBV12-4 to TRBJ2-7; the D gene is possibly TRBD2 (5 bases). The CDR3 has 15 residues. V lost 5 bases and J 0 bases, leaving 14 bases between the germline ends. The CDR3 region is CASSPQPRDSYEQYF. As DNA, the CDR3 is TGTGCCAGCAGTCCGCAGCCCCGGGACTCCTACGAGCAGTACTTC.

This clonotype was observed a single time. V gene TRBV5-1 combines with J gene TRBJ2-7; no definite D call. Germline assignment: CDR1 SGHRS and CDR2 YFSETQ. Trimming left V 0 bases short and J 7 bases short, with 14 bases between. This CDR3 is built from 14 residues. The CDR3 sequence is CASSLGYTLEEQYF. CDR3 DNA sequence: TGCGCCAGCAGCTTGGGCTATACCCTGGAGGAGCAGTACTTC.

This clonotype was picked up a small number of times. The rearrangement links TRBV20-1 to TRBJ1-6; possible D gene TRBD1, 5 bases. CDR1 DFQATT and CDR2 SNEGSKA come from the germline V gene (reference sequence). The CDR3 has 13 amino acids. V was pared by 4 bases and J by 9 bases, with 13 bases between. CDR3 sequence: CSAKQGDGSPLHF. CDR3 bases: TGCAGTGCTAAACAAGGGGATGGTTCACCCCTCCACTTT.

This clonotype has at least ten counts. The chain joins TRBV29-1 to TRBJ2-2; D remains ambiguous. Per the germline V gene, CDR1 is SQVTM and CDR2 is ANQGSEA. Deletions cut 1 base from V and 2 bases from J, with 11 bases between. This CDR3 has 15 amino acids. In nucleotides, the CDR3 is TGCAGCGTTGAAGTACAACTTCGAAACACCGGGGAGCTGTTTTTT. Protein product: CSVEVQLRNTGELFF.

This clonotype was counted between two and nine times. The rearrangement joins TRBV10-3 to TRBJ1-1, with D possibly TRBD1 on 5 matching bases. CDR3 length equals 14 residues. Looked up from germline, CDR1 is ENHRY and CDR2 is SYGVKD. Deletions cut 7 bases from V and 3 bases from J, with 15 bases between. In DNA, the CDR3 is TGTGCCATCACCCGGGACGGTCGTGACACTGAAGCTTTCTTT. Encoded protein: CAITRDGRDTEAFF.

The gene calls are TRBV11-2 and TRBJ2-7; TRBD2 might be the D (7 bases). Germline CDR1 reads SGHAT; CDR2 reads FQNNGV. The CDR3 covers 15 residues. Trimming removed 5 bases from V and 4 bases from J, with 18 bases in between. The CDR3 nucleotides read TGTGCCAGCAGCCCCGCCCCGGGAGGACAGTACGAGCAGTACTTC. Amino acid sequence: CASSPAPGGQYEQYF.